This TCR beta chain was documented in a study of blood T cells in healthy people across ages. The germline gives CDR1 SGDLS, CDR2 YYNGEE. V was trimmed by 4 bases and J by 6 bases, leaving 14 bases between them. This CDR3 is built from 13 residues. A second 7 to 11 cycle PCR used barcoded and J-beta primers. TCRdb independently ran MiXCR on the 5' RACE reads; one entry per CDR3 protein. The data show more than 900,000 distinct CDR3 sequences, around 27% seen once. In addition, the sample was reused for a study of T cells of mothers and their children. As that study records: Related mother-child pairs showed slightly, non-significantly higher overlap than unrelated pairs.

The source of this sequence is a girl aged 2-9 years in good health. The chain has TRBV9 and TRBJ2-7, with unresolved D. The sample consisted of blood. In nucleotides, the CDR3 is TGTGCCAGCAGCCGGGCCTCCACGGCCGAGCAGTACTTC. Protein: CASSRASTAEQYF.